The sequence of this TCR beta chain was determined in a study of CD8 T cells in ankylosing spondylitis. TCRdb re-called the 5' RACE reads through MiXCR, storing one row per CDR3 protein. The sample carries roughly 300,000 distinct CDR3 sequences, roughly 8% recorded once. Study conclusions and caveats: Earlier literature documents some of the motif variants in reactive arthritis synovial fluid and blood. One TCR beta motif, made up of eight or nine highly homologous variants, appeared characteristic of ankylosing spondylitis blood.

J was trimmed by 6 bases and V by 4 bases; bases with no gene match: 9. CDR1 and CDR2 from the germline V gene are SGHDT and YYEEEE. CDR3 size: 14 residues. This clonotype was recorded only once. Its antigen is not known. This receptor was obtained from a male donor with ankylosing spondylitis. V is TRBV5-6 and J is TRBJ2-7; 8 bases align to TRBD1. The sample consisted of blood, either unsorted or a sorted T cell fraction (not recorded which). The CDR3 loop reads CASSPGTGWSEQYF. The CDR3 region has the DNA TGTGCCAGCAGCCCGGGGACAGGATGGAGCGAGCAGTACTTC. The full variable domain, completed using reference TRBV5-6 and TRBJ2-7, is DAGVTQSPTHLIKTRGQQVTLRCSPKSGHDTVSWYQQALGQGPQFIFQYYEEEERQRGNFPDRFSGHQFPNYSSELNVNALLLGDSALYLCASSPGTGWSEQYFGPGTRLTVT.